This T cell receptor (beta chain) was captured by sequencing in a study of cytomegalovirus exposure and HLA in healthy donors. Overall study results and limits: Owing to their indistinguishability, certain V segments, notably TRBV6-2 and TRBV6-3, were excluded. In a later analysis, at a false discovery rate of 0.05, 17,000 or so TCR beta sequences matched HLA alleles. Most CMV-associated TCR beta chains were later found to appear HLA-restricted.

The CDR3 runs to 15 residues. CDR1 SEHNR and CDR2 FQNEAQ come from the germline V gene (reference sequence). V lost 7 bases, J lost 4 bases, and 6 bases stayed unmatched. This clone came up a few times. Its antigen is not identified. Donors were nominally healthy when sampled, though unrecorded immune exposures were likely. PCR involved 60 Vbeta and 13 Jbeta primers. Method: immunoSEQ multiplex PCR; TCRdb's copy keeps in-frame clones and lacks some. The sample comprises some 200,000 clones, around three quarters of which are singletons, and about 2.1% rests with the top ten. Material: PBMCs. The rearrangement joins TRBV7-9 to TRBJ2-6, with TRBD1 identical over 8 bases. The TCR was taken from a woman in her 30s in good health and CMV-seropositive. CDR3 nucleotide sequence: TGTGCCAGCACCAACAGGGGGGCCGGGGCCAACGTCCTGACTTTC. Translating it yields CASTNRGAGANVLTF.